The 15 T cell receptor beta chains below come from one sample, sequenced in a study of cytomegalovirus exposure and HLA in healthy donors. The PCR had 60 Vbeta and 13 Jbeta primers. Generated by immunoSEQ multiplex PCR, the TCRdb table keeps only in-frame clones and is missing some. The sample lists under 200,000 clones; about 80% were seen once. Specimen: PBMCs. The receptor source for this set is a woman aged 45-60 years in good health and CMV-seropositive.

This clone has just a few counts. The rearrangement uses TRBV6-5 and TRBJ1-6, with 7 bases identical to TRBD1. V lost 5 bases to trimming and J lost 6 bases; unmatched junction nucleotides: 7. Germline V gene sequence: CDR1 MNHEY, CDR2 SVGAGI. The CDR3 loop spans 15 amino acids. The CDR3 sequence is CASSAPGTANSPLHF. The DNA of the CDR3 is TGTGCCAGCAGTGCTCCCGGGACAGCTAATTCACCCCTCCACTTT.

The genes are TRBV30 and TRBJ2-1; TRBD1 aligns across 9 bases. CDR3 size: 16 residues. Germline V gene sequence: CDR1 GTSNPN, CDR2 SVGIG (reference sequence). V trimming: 2 bases; J trimming: 1 base; junction bases outside the gene matches: 6. The chain's CDR3 is CAWSIGTGRSYNEQFF. CDR3 DNA sequence: TGTGCCTGGAGTATCGGGACAGGGCGTTCCTACAATGAGCAGTTCTTC.

The chain links TRBV7-9 to TRBJ1-4; 9 nucleotides align to TRBD1. The CDR3 consists of 17 residues. The trim removed 0 bases at V and 5 bases at J, leaving 7 bases unmatched. Germline lookup yields CDR1 SEHNR and CDR2 FQNEAQ (reference sequence). Here the CDR3 DNA reads TGTGCCAGCAGCTTAGCGCGAGGGGGACAGGGCAATGAAAAACTGTTTTTT. Protein sequence: CASSLARGGQGNEKLFF. The full variable domain, its missing parts supplied by reference TRBV7-9 and TRBJ1-4, is DTGVSQNPRHKITKRGQNVTFRCDPISEHNRLYWYRQTLGQGPEFLTYFQNEAQLEKSRLLSDRFSAERPKGSFSTLEIQRTEQGDSAMYLCASSLARGGQGNEKLFFGSGTQLSVL.

This clone was seen just once. J is TRBJ1-1 and V is TRBV10-1; the match to TRBD1 covers 8 bases. With 5 bases clipped from V and 8 bases from J, the junction kept 10 bases outside the gene matches. The length of the CDR3 is 14 residues. The germline gives CDR1 WNHNN, CDR2 SYGVQD (reference sequence). The CDR3 nucleotides read TGCGCCAGCAGTCCGCAGACAGGGGTTCAAGAAGCTTTCTTT. Translation gives CASSPQTGVQEAFF.

Details on this clone: Its ends do not fully match the called genes, so a read error is possible. The chain links TRBV7-9 to TRBJ2-1; TRBD2 is a possible D gene (5 bases). CDR3 size: 14 residues. Germline loops: CDR1 SEHNR, CDR2 FQNEAQ (reference sequence). The CDR3 nucleotides read TGTTCCAGCAGCTTAGCAGGACTCAGCGAGGAGCAGTTCTTC. Translating gives CSSSLAGLSEEQFF.

The J gene is TRBJ1-5, the V gene TRBV6-1; D is possibly TRBD1 (5 bases). Trimming removed 6 bases from V and 6 bases from J, with 15 bases in between. The CDR3 runs 14 residues. CDR1 is MNHNS, CDR2 SASEGT, per germline. The CDR3 DNA reads TGTGCCAGCAGCCCGGGGGGGGTACTTCAGCCCCAGCATTTT. Translated: CASSPGGVLQPQHF.

The chain couples TRBV9 to TRBJ2-7; 13 bases match TRBD2. The CDR3 extends over 16 amino acids. CDR1 and CDR2 (germline): SGDLS, YYNGEE. J was trimmed by 3 bases and V by 4 bases; bases with no gene match: 7. In nucleotides, the CDR3 is TGTGCCAGCAGCTATACCGGGACTAGCGGGGTCTACGAGCAGTACTTC. It encodes CASSYTGTSGVYEQYF.

The V and J genes are TRBV28 and TRBJ1-6, with D tentatively TRBD1 (5 bases). This CDR3 has 15 amino acids. Trimming cost V 1 base and J 9 bases, with 13 bases left between them. Germline V gene data show CDR1 as MDHEN and CDR2 as SYDVKM. The CDR3 bases are TGTGCCAGCAGTTTATATCGGCAGGGCACTTCACCCCTCCACTTT. This translates into CASSLYRQGTSPLHF. Supplemented by reference TRBV28 and TRBJ1-6, the full variable domain reads DVKVTQSSRYLVKRTGEKVFLECVQDMDHENMFWYRQDPGLGLRLIYFSYDVKMKEKGDIPEGYSVSREKKERFSLILESASTNQTSMYLCASSLYRQGTSPLHFGNGTRLTVT.

This chain joins TRBV13 and TRBJ2-2, with 11 nucleotides matching TRBD2. The CDR3 covers 14 residues. Trimming cost V 6 bases and J 6 bases; bases outside gene matches: 3. Germline V lookup: CDR1 PRHDT, CDR2 FYEKMQ (reference sequence). This chain's CDR3 is CASRNSGGAGELFF. In nucleotides, the CDR3 is TGTGCCAGCAGAAATAGCGGGGGGGCCGGGGAGCTGTTTTTT.

For this clone: A read error may account for a junction end that differs from germline. V gene TRBV7-7 combines with J gene TRBJ2-3; tentatively, D is TRBD2 (5 bases). The CDR3 contains 15 residues. Germline V gives CDR1 SSHAT, CDR2 FNYEAQ (reference sequence). CDR3 nucleotide sequence: TGTGCTAGCAGCTTAGGTTATGCGGGCGAGGATACGCAGTATTTT. This codes for CASSLGYAGEDTQYF.

The chain has TRBV30 and TRBJ1-1; no firm D call. The V and J ends lost 4 bases and 4 bases respectively, with 13 bases between them. Germline loops: CDR1 GTSNPN, CDR2 SVGIG (reference sequence). The CDR3 has 13 amino acids. CDR3 coding DNA: TGTGCCTGGATGTTTCGCTGGAGCACTGAAGCTTTCTTT. Protein sequence: CAWMFRWSTEAFF. Filled out from reference TRBV30 and TRBJ1-1, the complete variable domain reads SQTIHQWPATLVQPVGSPLSLECTVEGTSNPNLYWYRQAAGRGLQLLFYSVGIGQISSEVPQNLSASRPQDRQFILSSKKLLLSDSGFYLCAWMFRWSTEAFFGQGTRLTVV.

The chain has TRBV27 and TRBJ1-2, with D maybe TRBD1 (5 bases). V lost 6 bases and J lost 7, with 18 bases in between. Germline V gives CDR1 MNHEY, CDR2 SMNVEV (reference sequence). The CDR3 runs 14 residues. This CDR3 is CASRGGPLTIGYTF. CDR3 nucleotide sequence: TGTGCCAGCAGGGGGGGACCCCTGACGATTGGCTACACCTTC.

The chain recombines TRBV6-4 with TRBJ2-3, with 9 nucleotides matching TRBD2. Germline CDR1 reads MRHNA; CDR2 reads SNTAGT. The CDR3 has 15 residues. The V gene end was trimmed by 3 bases and the J gene end by 4 bases; junction bases not matched to a gene: 5. CDR3 protein: CASSELAGRADTQYF. In DNA form, the CDR3 reads TGTGCCAGCAGTGAACTAGCGGGTCGCGCAGATACGCAGTATTTT.

This clone occurred a few times. The gene calls are TRBV7-8 and TRBJ1-3, with D unresolved. CDR3 size: 13 residues. V was pared by 1 base and J by 2 bases, with 3 bases between. Looked up from germline, CDR1 is SGHVS and CDR2 is FQNEAQ. The CDR3 coding sequence is TGTGCCAGCAGCTTAGGAGCTGGAAACACCATATATTTT. It specifies CASSLGAGNTIYF.

J is TRBJ2-5 and V is TRBV27; possible D gene TRBD1, 6 bases. The end of the DNA fits TRBJ2-7 better, so the J call may be wrong. CDR1 MNHEY and CDR2 SMNVEV come from the germline V gene (reference sequence). The CDR3 length is 16 residues. CDR3 nucleotide sequence: TGTGCCAGCAGTTTATCGGCCCCAGACAGGTTCAACGAGCAGTACTTC. It yields the protein CASSLSAPDRFNEQYF.